The rows below give T cell receptor beta chains drawn from one sample of a study of shared clonotypes between healthy human individuals. This table comes from immunoSEQ multiplex PCR, and its TCRdb copy is limited to in-frame clones, with some not included. The sample yields hundreds of thousands of clones, around 78% seen once. The sample consisted of memory CD4+ T cells sorted from blood. The receptors come from a woman aged 30 to 39 in good health. CDR3s include the opening cysteine and the closing phenylalanine or tryptophan. A D gene is named only where the DNA matches it firmly. Only part of the rows carry a size: once, few, many, or a class if the clone is expanded.

j_gene: TRBJ1-1
v_gene: TRBV28
d_gene: TRBD1
len: 14
abundance: NA
CDR3aa: CASSLLQGVTEAFF
CDR3nt: TGTGCCAGCAGCCTCCTACAGGGGGTCACTGAAGCTTTCTTT

j_gene: TRBJ2-1
v_gene: TRBV15
d_gene: TRBD2
len: 15
abundance: once
CDR3aa: CATSAPGLAVYEQFF
CDR3nt: TGTGCCACCAGCGCCCCGGGACTAGCGGTCTATGAGCAGTTCTTC

j_gene: TRBJ2-6
v_gene: TRBV29-1
d_gene: NA
len: 13
abundance: NA
CDR3aa: CSVVRSGANVLTF
CDR3nt: TGCAGCGTTGTTCGCTCTGGGGCCAACGTCCTGACTTTC

j_gene: TRBJ1-4
v_gene: TRBV2
d_gene: NA
len: 15
abundance: few
CDR3aa: CASSVNGGPNEKLFF
CDR3nt: TGTGCCAGCAGTGTTAATGGGGGCCCTAATGAAAAACTGTTTTTT

j_gene: TRBJ2-1
v_gene: TRBV18
d_gene: NA
len: 17
abundance: NA
CDR3aa: CASSPFLATESYNEQFF
CDR3nt: TGTGCCAGCTCACCATTTTTGGCGACAGAGTCCTACAATGAGCAGTTCTTC

j_gene: TRBJ1-1
v_gene: TRBV6-4
d_gene: NA
len: 15
abundance: NA
CDR3aa: CASSEFWGLGTEAFF
CDR3nt: TGTGCCAGCAGTGAGTTTTGGGGGTTGGGGACTGAAGCTTTCTTT

j_gene: TRBJ2-2
v_gene: TRBV14
d_gene: TRBD2
len: 19
abundance: many
CDR3aa: CASSQPRPGTSPNTGELFF
CDR3nt: TGTGCCAGCAGCCAACCCAGGCCTGGGACTAGCCCGAACACCGGGGAGCTGTTTTTT

j_gene: TRBJ2-7
v_gene: TRBV15
d_gene: TRBD1
len: 14
abundance: few
CDR3aa: CATSKGQLYYEQYF
CDR3nt: TGTGCCACCAGCAAGGGACAGCTATACTACGAGCAGTACTTC

j_gene: TRBJ1-5
v_gene: TRBV6-1
d_gene: TRBD1
len: 18
abundance: NA
CDR3aa: CASSDQLQDRGQGQPQHF
CDR3nt: TGTGCCAGCAGTGACCAGCTACAGGACAGGGGGCAAGGTCAGCCCCAGCATTTT

j_gene: TRBJ1-2
v_gene: TRBV29-1
d_gene: TRBD1
len: 13
abundance: NA
CDR3aa: CSVESGGLYGYTF
CDR3nt: TGCAGCGTTGAGTCAGGGGGCTTGTATGGCTACACCTTC

j_gene: TRBJ2-1
v_gene: TRBV6-5
d_gene: NA
len: 12
abundance: NA
CDR3aa: CASSPLFGEQFF
CDR3nt: TGTGCCAGCAGTCCTCTCTTCGGTGAGCAGTTCTTC

j_gene: TRBJ2-7
v_gene: TRBV19
d_gene: NA
len: 13
abundance: NA
CDR3aa: CASSMINSYEQYF
CDR3nt: TGTGCCAGTAGTATGATTAACTCCTACGAGCAGTACTTC

j_gene: TRBJ2-7
v_gene: TRBV6-1
d_gene: NA
len: 13
abundance: NA
CDR3aa: CASTRDRFYEQYF
CDR3nt: TGTGCCAGCACCAGAGACAGGTTCTACGAGCAGTACTTC

j_gene: TRBJ2-1
v_gene: TRBV4-1
d_gene: TRBD2
len: 18
abundance: once
CDR3aa: CASSQDLSLAGGRNEQFF
CDR3nt: TGCGCCAGCAGCCAAGATCTCTCATTAGCGGGAGGGCGGAATGAGCAGTTCTTC

j_gene: TRBJ1-2
v_gene: TRBV2
d_gene: NA
len: 13
abundance: NA
CDR3aa: CASSGWGAYGYTF
CDR3nt: TGTGCCAGCTCCGGGTGGGGGGCGTATGGCTACACCTTC

j_gene: TRBJ1-5
v_gene: TRBV2
d_gene: TRBD1
len: 14
abundance: few
CDR3aa: CASTRGQGGQPQHF
CDR3nt: TGTGCCAGCACCAGGGGGCAGGGTGGCCAGCCCCAGCATTTT

j_gene: TRBJ2-1
v_gene: TRBV19
d_gene: TRBD2
len: 17
abundance: NA
CDR3aa: CASSQGASGTPYNEQFF
CDR3nt: TGTGCCAGTAGCCAGGGAGCTAGCGGGACCCCCTACAATGAGCAGTTCTTC

j_gene: TRBJ2-3
v_gene: TRBV5-6
d_gene: NA
len: 15
abundance: once
CDR3aa: CASSLVTGSTDTQYF
CDR3nt: TGTGCCAGCAGCTTGGTGACGGGTAGCACAGATACGCAGTATTTT

j_gene: TRBJ2-5
v_gene: TRBV27
d_gene: NA
len: 13
abundance: NA
CDR3aa: CASSLKNQETQYF
CDR3nt: TGTGCCAGCAGTTTAAAGAACCAAGAGACCCAGTACTTC

j_gene: TRBJ2-7
v_gene: TRBV5-1
d_gene: TRBD2
len: 18
abundance: NA
CDR3aa: CASSSGLAGGPASYEQYF
CDR3nt: TGCGCCAGCAGCTCGGGACTAGCGGGAGGCCCTGCCTCCTACGAGCAGTACTTC

j_gene: TRBJ2-2
v_gene: TRBV7-9
d_gene: NA
len: 15
abundance: NA
CDR3aa: CASILGTPNTGELFF
CDR3nt: TGTGCCAGCATCTTAGGGACACCCAACACCGGGGAGCTGTTTTTT

j_gene: TRBJ1-6
v_gene: TRBV6-1
d_gene: NA
len: 14
abundance: NA
CDR3aa: CASSEGPTNSPLHF
CDR3nt: TGTGCCAGCAGTGAAGGGCCAACCAATTCACCCCTCCACTTT

j_gene: TRBJ2-7
v_gene: TRBV2
d_gene: NA
len: 15
abundance: NA
CDR3aa: CASEVNTLGTREQYF
CDR3nt: NA

j_gene: TRBJ2-7
v_gene: TRBV11-2
d_gene: NA
len: 14
abundance: NA
CDR3aa: CASSRRGGSYEQYF
CDR3nt: TGTGCCAGCAGCCGCAGGGGAGGTTCCTACGAGCAGTACTTC

j_gene: TRBJ2-7
v_gene: TRBV5-8
d_gene: TRBD1
len: 15
abundance: NA
CDR3aa: CASTPETGKPHEQYF
CDR3nt: TGTGCCAGCACCCCAGAGACAGGGAAACCCCACGAGCAGTACTTC

j_gene: TRBJ2-7
v_gene: TRBV2
d_gene: TRBD2
len: 16
abundance: NA
CDR3aa: CASSEVPGLSSYEQYF
CDR3nt: TGTGCCAGCAGTGAGGTACCGGGACTATCTTCCTACGAGCAGTACTTC

j_gene: TRBJ2-7
v_gene: TRBV15
d_gene: TRBD2
len: 17
abundance: NA
CDR3aa: CATSRVTQLAGGPSQYF
CDR3nt: TGTGCCACCAGCAGAGTAACCCAACTAGCGGGAGGGCCAAGTCAGTACTTC

j_gene: TRBJ2-3
v_gene: TRBV5-1
d_gene: TRBD2
len: 19
abundance: NA
CDR3aa: CASSLTPVGGGGSTDTQYF
CDR3nt: TGCGCCAGCAGCTTGACCCCGGTCGGTGGCGGGGGAAGCACAGATACGCAGTATTTT

j_gene: TRBJ2-7
v_gene: TRBV18
d_gene: TRBD2
len: 14
abundance: once
CDR3aa: CASSRPGTTYEQYF
CDR3nt: TGTGCCAGCTCACGACCGGGGACTACCTACGAGCAGTACTTC

j_gene: TRBJ2-7
v_gene: TRBV7-2
d_gene: NA
len: 14
abundance: NA
CDR3aa: CASSIRRGADEQYF
CDR3nt: TGTGCCAGCAGCATACGCAGGGGAGCCGACGAGCAGTACTTC

j_gene: TRBJ2-5
v_gene: TRBV4-2
d_gene: NA
len: 12
abundance: NA
CDR3aa: CASSQERETQYF
CDR3nt: TGTGCCAGCAGCCAAGAAAGAGAGACCCAGTACTTC

j_gene: TRBJ1-3
v_gene: TRBV29-1
d_gene: NA
len: 8
abundance: many
CDR3aa: CSVDTIYF
CDR3nt: TGCAGCGTTGACACCATATATTTT

j_gene: TRBJ2-3
v_gene: TRBV29-1
d_gene: TRBD1
len: 14
abundance: NA
CDR3aa: CSGRTGLSTDTQYF
CDR3nt: TGCAGCGGCCGGACAGGGCTAAGCACAGATACGCAGTATTTT

j_gene: TRBJ1-5
v_gene: TRBV7-2
d_gene: NA
len: 13
abundance: many
CDR3aa: CASSLYPNQPQHF
CDR3nt: TGTGCCAGCAGCTTATATCCCAATCAGCCCCAGCATTTT

j_gene: TRBJ2-5
v_gene: TRBV5-1
d_gene: NA
len: 14
abundance: NA
CDR3aa: CASSLYPTKETQYF
CDR3nt: TGCGCCAGCAGCTTGTATCCGACGAAAGAGACCCAGTACTTC

j_gene: TRBJ1-2
v_gene: TRBV5-1
d_gene: NA
len: 14
abundance: NA
CDR3aa: CASSPNTGSYGYTF
CDR3nt: TGCGCCAGCAGCCCAAATACAGGGTCCTATGGCTACACCTTC

j_gene: TRBJ2-3
v_gene: TRBV28
d_gene: TRBD2
len: 16
abundance: NA
CDR3aa: CASSARTSGSPDTQYF
CDR3nt: TGTGCCAGCAGTGCCAGGACTAGCGGGTCCCCAGATACGCAGTATTTT

j_gene: TRBJ2-3
v_gene: TRBV5-1
d_gene: NA
len: 14
abundance: NA
CDR3aa: CASSLSTPTDTQYF
CDR3nt: TGCGCCAGCAGCTTGTCTACCCCCACAGATACGCAGTATTTT

j_gene: TRBJ2-2
v_gene: TRBV19
d_gene: TRBD1
len: 15
abundance: NA
CDR3aa: CASKRGTGNAGELFF
CDR3nt: TGTGCCAGTAAAAGGGGGACAGGGAATGCCGGGGAGCTGTTTTTT

j_gene: TRBJ1-2
v_gene: TRBV15
d_gene: TRBD1
len: 16
abundance: NA
CDR3aa: CATRGTETGGNYGYTF
CDR3nt: TGTGCCACCAGAGGCACGGAGACAGGGGGTAACTATGGCTACACCTTC

j_gene: TRBJ2-5
v_gene: TRBV10-3
d_gene: TRBD1
len: 13
abundance: NA
CDR3aa: CAISGDRVETQYF
CDR3nt: TGTGCCATCAGTGGGGACAGGGTGGAGACCCAGTACTTC

j_gene: TRBJ1-1
v_gene: TRBV5-6
d_gene: NA
len: 17
abundance: many
CDR3aa: CASSHSRMTERNTEAFF
CDR3nt: TGTGCCAGCAGCCACTCAAGAATGACAGAACGGAACACTGAAGCTTTCTTT

j_gene: TRBJ2-5
v_gene: TRBV28
d_gene: NA
len: 14
abundance: NA
CDR3aa: CASSSPGGRRIQYF
CDR3nt: TGTGCCAGCAGTTCGCCGGGGGGCCGCCGAATCCAGTACTTC

j_gene: TRBJ2-7
v_gene: TRBV10-1
d_gene: NA
len: 13
abundance: NA
CDR3aa: CASSKAVGFEQYF
CDR3nt: TGCGCCAGCAGCAAGGCGGTGGGGTTCGAGCAGTACTTC

j_gene: TRBJ2-1
v_gene: TRBV5-1
d_gene: TRBD2
len: 14
abundance: NA
CDR3aa: CASRVAGDYNEQFF
CDR3nt: TGCGCCAGCAGGGTAGCGGGAGACTACAATGAGCAGTTCTTC

j_gene: TRBJ2-1
v_gene: TRBV7-9
d_gene: TRBD2
len: 16
abundance: NA
CDR3aa: CASSSLAGASYNEQFF
CDR3nt: TGTGCCAGCAGCTCCCTAGCGGGGGCATCCTACAATGAGCAGTTCTTC

j_gene: TRBJ2-1
v_gene: TRBV6-5
d_gene: NA
len: 13
abundance: NA
CDR3aa: CASTQRDNNEQFF
CDR3nt: TGTGCCAGCACGCAGCGGGACAACAATGAGCAGTTCTTC

j_gene: TRBJ2-5
v_gene: TRBV19
d_gene: NA
len: 13
abundance: few
CDR3aa: CASSPGLQETQYF
CDR3nt: TGTGCCAGTAGTCCGGGCCTGCAAGAGACCCAGTACTTC

j_gene: TRBJ2-7
v_gene: TRBV7-9
d_gene: NA
len: 12
abundance: NA
CDR3aa: CASSLTTYEQYF
CDR3nt: TGTGCCAGCAGCTTAACAACCTACGAGCAGTACTTC

j_gene: TRBJ1-2
v_gene: TRBV5-1
d_gene: TRBD1
len: 19
abundance: few
CDR3aa: CASSFGGRGIYSTNYGYTF
CDR3nt: TGCGCCAGCAGCTTTGGGGGCAGGGGGATTTATTCAACTAACTATGGCTACACCTTC